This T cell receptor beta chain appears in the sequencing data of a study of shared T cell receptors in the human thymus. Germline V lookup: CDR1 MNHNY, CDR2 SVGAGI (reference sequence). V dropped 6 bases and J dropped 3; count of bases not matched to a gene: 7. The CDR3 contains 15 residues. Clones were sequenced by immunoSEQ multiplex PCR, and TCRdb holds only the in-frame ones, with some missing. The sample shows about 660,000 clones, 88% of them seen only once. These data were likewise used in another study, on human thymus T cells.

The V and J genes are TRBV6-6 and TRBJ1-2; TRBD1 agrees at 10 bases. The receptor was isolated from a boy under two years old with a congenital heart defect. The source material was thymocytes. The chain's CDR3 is CASSQTGGIHYGYTF. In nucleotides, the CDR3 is TGTGCCAGCAGCCAGACAGGGGGCATTCACTATGGCTACACCTTC.